This T cell receptor beta chain was sequenced for a study of a mutant IDH1 vaccine in newly diagnosed glioma. Study-level information: It was at week 35 that visit V12 occurred, and at week 47 that visit V13 did.

As to this clone: As yet, its antigen is unknown.

Study outcomes and limitations: The vaccine induced immune responses, and these occurred in around 93% of patients.

Time point noted: week 47, end of study. Doses consisted of 300 ug of mutant IDH1 20-mer peptide each, paired with topical imiquimod. The donors had new WHO grade 3 or 4 astrocytomas; these were IDH1-mutant and ATRX-lost. Profiled with immunoSEQ multiplex PCR; TCRdb holds only in-frame clones, not every one. Found here are some 50,000 clones, 84% of them singletons; the top ten hold about 4%. The material sequenced was PBMCs, taken from a glioma patient whose treatment included an IDH1 peptide vaccine. This clonotype was sampled from a woman younger than 45 with glioma. Some clones in this sample may be carry-over from other donors' samples.

The CDR3 DNA sequence: TGTGCCATCAGACAGGGGCAGGATGGCTACACCTTC. It is translated as CAIRQGQDGYTF. J is TRBJ1-2 and V is TRBV10-3, with TRBD1 matching over 7 bases. The CDR3 loop spans 12 amino acids. Germline V gene data show CDR1 as ENHRY and CDR2 as SYGVKD. V was clipped by 6 bases and J by 6 bases; unmatched bases: 4.